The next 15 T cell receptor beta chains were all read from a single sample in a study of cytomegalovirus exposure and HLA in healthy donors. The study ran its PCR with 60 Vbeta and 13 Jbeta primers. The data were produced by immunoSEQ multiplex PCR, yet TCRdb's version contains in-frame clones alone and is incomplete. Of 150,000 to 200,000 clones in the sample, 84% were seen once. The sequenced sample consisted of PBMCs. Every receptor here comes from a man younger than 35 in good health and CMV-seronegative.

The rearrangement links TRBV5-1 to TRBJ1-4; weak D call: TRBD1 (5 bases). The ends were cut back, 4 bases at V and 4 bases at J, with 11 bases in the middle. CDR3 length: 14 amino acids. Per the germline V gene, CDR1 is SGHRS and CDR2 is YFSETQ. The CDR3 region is CASSLGQDNEKLFF. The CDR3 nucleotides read TGCGCCAGCAGCCTAGGACAAGATAATGAAAAACTGTTTTTT.

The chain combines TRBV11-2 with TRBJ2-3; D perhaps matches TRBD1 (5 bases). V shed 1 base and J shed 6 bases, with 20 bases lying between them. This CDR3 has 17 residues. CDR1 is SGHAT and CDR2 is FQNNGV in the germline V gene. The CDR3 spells CASSLVRGMALGDTQYF. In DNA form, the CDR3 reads TGTGCCAGCAGCTTAGTAAGGGGTATGGCTCTGGGGGATACGCAGTATTTT. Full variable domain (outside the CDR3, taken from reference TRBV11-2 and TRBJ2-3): EAGVAQSPRYKIIEKRQSVAFWCNPISGHATLYWYQQILGQGPKLLIQFQNNGVVDDSQLPKDRFSAERLKGVDSTLKIQPAKLEDSAVYLCASSLVRGMALGDTQYFGPGTRLTVL.

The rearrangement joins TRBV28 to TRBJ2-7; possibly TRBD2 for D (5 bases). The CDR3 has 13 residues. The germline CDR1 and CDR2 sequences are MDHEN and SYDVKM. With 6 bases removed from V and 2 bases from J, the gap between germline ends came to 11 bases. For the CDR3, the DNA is TGTGCCAGCAGGGCGGGCGTAACCTACGAGCAGTACTTC. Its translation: CASRAGVTYEQYF.

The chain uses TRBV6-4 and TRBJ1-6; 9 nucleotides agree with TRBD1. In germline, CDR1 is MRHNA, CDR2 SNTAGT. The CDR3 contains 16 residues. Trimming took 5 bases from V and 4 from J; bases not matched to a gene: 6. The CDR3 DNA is TGTGCCAGCAGTCATGGGACAGGGACTTATAATTCACCCCTCCACTTT. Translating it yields CASSHGTGTYNSPLHF.

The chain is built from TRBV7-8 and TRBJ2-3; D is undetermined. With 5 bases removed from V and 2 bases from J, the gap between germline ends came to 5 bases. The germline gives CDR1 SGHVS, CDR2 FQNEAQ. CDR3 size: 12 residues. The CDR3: CASSPFTDTQYF. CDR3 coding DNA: TGTGCCAGCAGCCCATTCACAGATACGCAGTATTTT.

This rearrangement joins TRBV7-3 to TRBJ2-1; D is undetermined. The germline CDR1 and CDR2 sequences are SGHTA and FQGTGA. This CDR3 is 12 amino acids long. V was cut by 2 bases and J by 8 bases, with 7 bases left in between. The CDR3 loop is CASSLGPDEQFF. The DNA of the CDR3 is TGTGCCAGCAGCTTAGGGCCTGATGAGCAGTTCTTC.

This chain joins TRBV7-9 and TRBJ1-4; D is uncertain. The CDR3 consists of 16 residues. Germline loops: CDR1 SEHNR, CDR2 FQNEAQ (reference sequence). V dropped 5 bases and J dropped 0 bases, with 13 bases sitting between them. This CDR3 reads CASSLIIVATNEKLFF. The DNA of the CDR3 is TGTGCCAGCAGCCTTATAATAGTTGCAACTAATGAAAAACTGTTTTTT. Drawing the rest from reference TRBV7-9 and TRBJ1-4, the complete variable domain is DTGVSQNPRHKITKRGQNVTFRCDPISEHNRLYWYRQTLGQGPEFLTYFQNEAQLEKSRLLSDRFSAERPKGSFSTLEIQRTEQGDSAMYLCASSLIIVATNEKLFFGSGTQLSVL.

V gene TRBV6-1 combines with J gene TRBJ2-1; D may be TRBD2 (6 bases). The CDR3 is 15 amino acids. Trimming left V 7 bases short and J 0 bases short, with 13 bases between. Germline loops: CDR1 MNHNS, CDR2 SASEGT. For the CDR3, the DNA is TGTGCCAGCATTGGAGGGGCGAGCTCCTACAATGAGCAGTTCTTC. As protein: CASIGGASSYNEQFF.

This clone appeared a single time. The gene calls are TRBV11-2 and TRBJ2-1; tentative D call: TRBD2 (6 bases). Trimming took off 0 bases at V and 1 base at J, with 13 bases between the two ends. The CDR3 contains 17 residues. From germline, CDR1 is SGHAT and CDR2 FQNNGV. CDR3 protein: CASSLETSRLSYNEQFF. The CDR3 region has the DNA TGTGCCAGCAGCTTAGAAACTAGCAGATTATCCTACAATGAGCAGTTCTTC.

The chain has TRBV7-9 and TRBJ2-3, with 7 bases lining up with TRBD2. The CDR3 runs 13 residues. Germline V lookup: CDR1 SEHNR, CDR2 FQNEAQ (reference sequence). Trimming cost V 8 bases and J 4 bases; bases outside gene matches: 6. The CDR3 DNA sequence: TGTGCCAGCCAGTCCCGGGAGGCAGATACGCAGTATTTT. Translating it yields CASQSREADTQYF.

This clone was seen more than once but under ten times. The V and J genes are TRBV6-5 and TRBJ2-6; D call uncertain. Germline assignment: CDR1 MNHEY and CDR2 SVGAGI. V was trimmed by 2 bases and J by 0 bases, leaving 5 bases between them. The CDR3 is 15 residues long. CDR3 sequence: CASSYDNSGANVLTF. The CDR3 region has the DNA TGTGCCAGCAGTTACGACAACTCTGGGGCCAACGTCCTGACTTTC.

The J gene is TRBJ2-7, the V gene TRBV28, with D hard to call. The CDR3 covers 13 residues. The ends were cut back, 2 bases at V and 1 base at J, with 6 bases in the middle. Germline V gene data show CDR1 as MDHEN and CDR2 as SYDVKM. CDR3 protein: CASSLSLSYEQYF. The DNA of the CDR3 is TGTGCCAGCAGTTTAAGCTTGTCCTACGAGCAGTACTTC.

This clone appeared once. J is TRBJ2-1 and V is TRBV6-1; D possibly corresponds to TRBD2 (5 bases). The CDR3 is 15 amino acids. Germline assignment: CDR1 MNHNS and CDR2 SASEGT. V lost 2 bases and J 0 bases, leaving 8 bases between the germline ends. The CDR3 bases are TGTGCCAGCAGTGAATTAGGGAGCTCCTACAATGAGCAGTTCTTC. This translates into CASSELGSSYNEQFF.

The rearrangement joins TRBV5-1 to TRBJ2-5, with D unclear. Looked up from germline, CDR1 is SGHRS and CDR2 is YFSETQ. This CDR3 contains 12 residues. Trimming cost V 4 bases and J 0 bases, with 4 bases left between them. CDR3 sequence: CASSPNQETQYF. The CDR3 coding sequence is TGCGCCAGCAGCCCAAACCAAGAGACCCAGTACTTC.

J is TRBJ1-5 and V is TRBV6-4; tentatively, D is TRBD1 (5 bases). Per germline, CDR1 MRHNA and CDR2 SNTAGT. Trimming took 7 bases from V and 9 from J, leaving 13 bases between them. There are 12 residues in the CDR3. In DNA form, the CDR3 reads TGTGCCAGCATACGGGGGAATTGGCCCCAGCATTTT. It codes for CASIRGNWPQHF.